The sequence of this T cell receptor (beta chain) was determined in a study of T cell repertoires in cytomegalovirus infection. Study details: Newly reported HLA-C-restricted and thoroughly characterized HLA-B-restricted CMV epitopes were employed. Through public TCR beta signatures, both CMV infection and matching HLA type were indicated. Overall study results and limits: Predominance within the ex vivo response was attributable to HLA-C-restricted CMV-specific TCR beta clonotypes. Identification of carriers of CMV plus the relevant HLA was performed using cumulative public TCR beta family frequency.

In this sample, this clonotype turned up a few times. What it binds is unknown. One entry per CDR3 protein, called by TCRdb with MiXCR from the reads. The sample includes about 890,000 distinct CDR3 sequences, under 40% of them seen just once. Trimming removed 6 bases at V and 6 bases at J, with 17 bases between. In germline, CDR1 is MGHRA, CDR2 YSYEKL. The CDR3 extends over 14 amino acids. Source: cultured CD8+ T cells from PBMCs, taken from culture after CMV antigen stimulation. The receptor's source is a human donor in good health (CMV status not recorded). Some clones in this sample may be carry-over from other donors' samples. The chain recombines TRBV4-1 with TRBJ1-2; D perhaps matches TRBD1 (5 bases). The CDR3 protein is CASRPGGLSDGYTF. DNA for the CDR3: TGCGCCAGCAGACCGGGGGGGTTGTCTGATGGCTACACCTTC.